Here is one T cell receptor (beta chain) with its context. The antigen it binds to is not known. Per-nucleotide qualities are absent, and no much larger clonotype sits a single base away. The germline V gene sets CDR1 to MDHEN and CDR2 to SYDVKM. The V end loses 6 bases and the J end loses 0 bases, and a stretch of 11 bases separates them. There are 14 amino acids in the CDR3, from cysteine to phenylalanine inclusive. The entry retains the CDR3 DNA only, 42 bases that are in frame from base 1. The sample's time point label is to be understood as: baseline before first vaccination. The vaccinee samples were drawn from two UK trials, COV001 and COV002, one of which was a single-blind randomized controlled phase 2/3 trial testing AZD1222 (ChAdOx1 nCoV-19) in healthy adults. For TCRbeta chain sequencing, PBMC samples were collected from trial participants at day 0 and at day 28 after the second dose. This record belongs to a study of T cell responses to AZD1222 COVID-19 vaccine (dated by TCRdb to about 2021). About the study as a whole: AZD1222 recipients whose second dose came at about 4 weeks and those whose second dose came at about 12 weeks were combined into one group, since spike-specific TCR depth and breadth did not differ between the two schedules. TCR sequencing covered 233 trial participants: 207 given two doses of AZD1222 and about 26 given two doses of MenACWY control vaccine. Trial participants were enrolled into age subgroups of 18-55, 56-69 and 70-plus years, which contained approximately 150, 30 and 60 TCR-sequenced participants, respectively.

What the research found in general, with its limitations: CD4 TCRs associated with the vaccine covered the entire spike protein, and the dominant responses were in regions 160-218 and 743-854. After two AZD1222 doses, both the breadth and the depth of spike-specific TCRs were significantly higher than at day 0 and than in MenACWY recipients. Conclusions about previously exposed vaccinees are limited, since just 5 or 6 AZD1222 recipients were seropositive for SARS-CoV-2 at baseline. Participants were mostly white British, with more females than males. The authors suggested clonal diversity may have been underestimated. Nearly half of unique spike-specific TCRs reportedly recognized epitopes outside regions mutated in the B.1.351 and B.1.1.7 variants. No day 14 peak-response samples were available, so repertoires were characterized only after the peak T cell response. In the small 56-69-year group, the increase in depth fell short of significance, most likely because of low power.

The CDR3 regions of human TCRbeta chains were subjected to immunosequencing. The study's own analysis went as follows. Repertoire TCRs were matched against a reference library of SARS-CoV-2-specific TCRs generated with the MIRA antigen-specificity platform. Breadth meant the fraction of unique TCRs that were SARS-CoV-2-associated, whereas depth meant the fraction of total T cells that were SARS-CoV-2-associated. Using the MIRA data, each spike-specific TCR was assigned both to the spike region to which the TCR was reactive and to a CD4 or CD8 class. Log10-transformed breadth and depth values were compared by one-way ANOVA with Sidak's multiple comparisons tests. TCRdb obtained this table from immuneACCESS and retained in-frame rearrangements with V and J assigned. These tables miss some clones; where compared with another copy, unresolved V genes account for less than half of the shortfall, and the remainder is unexplained. V and J calls and clone size are those listed in that table; D and trimming were worked out from the DNA. The sample contains about 130,000 clones, 75% to 95% of them found a single time. The top ten clonotypes cover 6.5% to 8.5% of the sample.

This TCR was recovered from an adult in good health. This specimen was peripheral blood, taken on day 0 of AZD1222 vaccination. The rearranged segments are TRBV28 and TRBJ1-2; the D gene lacks a confident call. CDR3 loop: CASRLDQSNYGYTF. The base sequence is TGTGCCAGCAGATTAGACCAATCTAACTATGGCTACACCTTC.